A selection of T cell receptor beta chains follows, all from one sample in a study of blood T cell repertoires in COVID-19. Only in-frame clones appear in the TCRdb table, and some are missing; sequencing was by immunoSEQ multiplex PCR. The sample has approximately 200,000 clones, around 90% seen once. Sequencing was performed on PBMCs or T cells enriched from blood (not recorded which). The receptor set was obtained from a man aged 25-45 years who had recovered from COVID-19. CDR3s include the opening cysteine and the closing phenylalanine or tryptophan. The order of the fields is CDR3 DNA, CDR3 protein, D gene, V gene, J gene, clone size. A D gene is named only where the DNA matches it firmly. Expanded clones get a size class; other rows say once, few or many, or leave the size out.

CDR3 DNA: TGTGCCAGCAGCTTAGATCTTGGACAGGGAAATTACGAGCAGTACTTC
CDR3 protein: CASSLDLGQGNYEQYF
D gene: TRBD1
V gene: TRBV11-2
J gene: TRBJ2-7
clone size: -

CDR3 DNA: TGTGCCAGCAGCCAACCCGGGACTGGCACCTACAATGAGCAGTTCTTC
CDR3 protein: CASSQPGTGTYNEQFF
D gene: -
V gene: TRBV14
J gene: TRBJ2-1
clone size: -

CDR3 DNA: TGTGCCAGCAGCCGCAGACAGGGGGCGCTTGGTGGGCAGTACTTC
CDR3 protein: CASSRRQGALGGQYF
D gene: TRBD1
V gene: TRBV5-8
J gene: TRBJ2-7
clone size: -

CDR3 DNA: TGTGCCTGGTCGTGGGGGGACGGAAACACCATATATTTT
CDR3 protein: CAWSWGDGNTIYF
D gene: -
V gene: TRBV12-3/TRBV12-4
J gene: TRBJ1-3
clone size: -

CDR3 DNA: TGTGCCAGCAATCAACGAGGAGCTAGCGGGAGCACAGATACGCAGTATTTT
CDR3 protein: CASNQRGASGSTDTQYF
D gene: TRBD2
V gene: TRBV28
J gene: TRBJ2-3
clone size: -

CDR3 DNA: TGTGCCAGCAGCTGGGAGGGGGACATCTACACAGATACGCAGTATTTT
CDR3 protein: CASSWEGDIYTDTQYF
D gene: -
V gene: TRBV5-6
J gene: TRBJ2-3
clone size: -

CDR3 DNA: TGCGCCAGCAGCCAAGCCCGGGGGGATACGCAGTATTTT
CDR3 protein: CASSQARGDTQYF
D gene: -
V gene: TRBV4-3
J gene: TRBJ2-3
clone size: once

CDR3 DNA: TGTGCCAGCAGCTCAACGACAGGGATAATCCTCACCGGGGAGCTGTTTTTT
CDR3 protein: CASSSTTGIILTGELFF
D gene: TRBD1
V gene: TRBV7-6
J gene: TRBJ2-2
clone size: once

CDR3 DNA: TGTGCCAGTCATGGCACAGGGGCCTCACCCCTCCACTTT
CDR3 protein: CASHGTGASPLHF
D gene: TRBD1
V gene: TRBV19
J gene: TRBJ1-6
clone size: -

CDR3 DNA: TGCGCCAGCAGCCAAGATCCCCAGACTGCTACCTACGAGCAGTACTTC
CDR3 protein: CASSQDPQTATYEQYF
D gene: -
V gene: TRBV4-3
J gene: TRBJ2-7
clone size: once

CDR3 DNA: TGTGCCAGCAGCTTAGCGCCACCTGACCCAGGGCAGTTCTTC
CDR3 protein: CASSLAPPDPGQFF
D gene: -
V gene: TRBV7-8
J gene: TRBJ2-1
clone size: -

CDR3 DNA: TGTGCCAGCAGTTTGGGTAGGGGGTATGTTGAAGCTTTCTTT
CDR3 protein: CASSLGRGYVEAFF
D gene: -
V gene: TRBV27
J gene: TRBJ1-1
clone size: -

CDR3 DNA: TGTGCCAGCAGTCGCGGGGTGACTGAAGCTTTCTTT
CDR3 protein: CASSRGVTEAFF
D gene: -
V gene: TRBV3-1/TRBV3-2
J gene: TRBJ1-1
clone size: -

CDR3 DNA: TGTGCCAGCAGTCCGACAGGAGGAAACACCATATATTTT
CDR3 protein: CASSPTGGNTIYF
D gene: -
V gene: TRBV2
J gene: TRBJ1-3
clone size: -

CDR3 DNA: TGTGCCAGCAGCCTTAGGGGCGGACAGGGCATCTCTGGGGCCAACGTCCTGACTTTC
CDR3 protein: CASSLRGGQGISGANVLTF
D gene: TRBD1
V gene: TRBV5-8
J gene: TRBJ2-6
clone size: -

CDR3 DNA: TGTGCCAGCAGTGATACGACTGTCTATGGCTACACCTTC
CDR3 protein: CASSDTTVYGYTF
D gene: -
V gene: TRBV6-1
J gene: TRBJ1-2
clone size: -

CDR3 DNA: TGTGCCATCAGTGGGACAGGCCTGGGGTCTGGAAACACCATATATTTT
CDR3 protein: CAISGTGLGSGNTIYF
D gene: TRBD1
V gene: TRBV10-3
J gene: TRBJ1-3
clone size: -

CDR3 DNA: TGTGCCAGCAGCTTACTTGGAGGAATAGGTGAAAAACTGTTTTTT
CDR3 protein: CASSLLGGIGEKLFF
D gene: -
V gene: TRBV11-2
J gene: TRBJ1-4
clone size: -